These 21 T cell receptor beta chains share one sample of origin, sequenced in a study of beta chain features in type 1 diabetes. Broader study findings: TCRB CDR3s from Type 1 diabetes patients were moderately but significantly shorter in all four CD4+ subsets.

The investigators reverse transcribed all of the isolated RNA, so they sequenced expressed TCRB transcripts. Clones were sequenced by immunoSEQ multiplex PCR, and TCRdb holds only the in-frame ones, with some missing. The table records roughly 700,000 clones, 10% to 15% of them present only once. Their target antigens are unknown. Specimen: naive CD4+ T cells from blood. The receptors were gathered from a man in his late teens or twenties with type 1 diabetes.

The chain has TRBV27 and TRBJ1-4; TRBD1 might be the D (5 bases). The CDR3 runs to 14 residues. Germline CDR1 and CDR2: MNHEY and SMNVEV (reference sequence). The ends were cut back, 4 bases at V and 7 bases at J, with 13 bases in the middle. The CDR3: CASSSGQTSEKLFF. The CDR3 coding sequence is TGTGCCAGCAGTTCAGGGCAGACCAGTGAAAAACTGTTTTTT. The full variable domain, rest sourced from reference TRBV27 and TRBJ1-4, is EAQVTQNPRYLITVTGKKLTVTCSQNMNHEYMSWYRQDPGLGLRQIYYSMNVEVTDKGDVPEGYKVSRKEKRNFPLILESPSPNQTSLYFCASSSGQTSEKLFFGSGTQLSVL.

This clone was recorded a few times. CDR3 sequence (DNA): TGTGCCAGCAGCTTAGCCGACGAGGCACCCCTCCACTTT. Translated, it gives CASSLADEAPLHF. The chain joins TRBV7-9 to TRBJ1-6; D uncertain. Trimming left V 0 bases short and J 11 bases short, with 8 bases between. CDR1 and CDR2 from the germline V gene are SEHNR and FQNEAQ (reference sequence). The CDR3 is 13 amino acids.

This sequence joins TRBV19 and TRBJ2-2; D gene uncertain. This CDR3 has 15 amino acids. Germline V gene sequence: CDR1 LNHDA, CDR2 SQIVND (reference sequence). The V gene lost 4 bases and the J gene lost 5 bases, with 14 bases spanning the gap. The CDR3 DNA reads TGTGCCAGTAGTACCTCAGGCCGAAGTACCGGGGAGCTGTTTTTT. Translating gives CASSTSGRSTGELFF. Based on the CDR3 plus reference TRBV19 and TRBJ2-2, the full variable domain is DGGITQSPKYLFRKEGQNVTLSCEQNLNHDAMYWYRQDPGQGLRLIYYSQIVNDFQKGDIAEGYSVSREKKESFPLTVTSAQKNPTAFYLCASSTSGRSTGELFFGEGSRLTVL.

The chain recombines TRBV30 with TRBJ2-4, with D perhaps TRBD1 (5 bases). This CDR3 is 16 amino acids long. V was pared by 0 bases and J by 4 bases, with 16 bases between. Germline-derived CDR1 and CDR2 are GTSNPN and SVGIG (reference sequence). The CDR3 DNA follows: TGTGCCTGGAGTGTAGGGGTCCTGGGGCTAAAAAACATTCAGTACTTC. This translates into CAWSVGVLGLKNIQYF.

The V and J genes are TRBV2 and TRBJ1-2; 7 nucleotides match TRBD1. There are 16 residues in the CDR3. Per germline, CDR1 SNHLY and CDR2 FYNNEI. V lost 2 bases to trimming and J lost 1 base; unmatched junction nucleotides: 7. The CDR3 nucleotides are TGTGCCAGCAGTGAAACGCCGGGACAGAATAACTATGGCTACACCTTC. Translation gives CASSETPGQNNYGYTF.

There are a few counts of this clone. The chain employs TRBV29-1 and TRBJ1-2; 8 bases line up with TRBD1. The CDR3 length is 13 residues. With V trimmed by 6 bases and J by 3 bases, 6 bases remained unmatched. Germline V lookup: CDR1 SQVTM, CDR2 ANQGSEA. This chain's CDR3 is CSVGGQEDYGYTF. The CDR3 nucleotides are TGCAGCGTAGGGGGACAGGAAGACTATGGCTACACCTTC.

This clone has a handful of counts. The chain is built from TRBV25-1 and TRBJ1-2; D possibly corresponds to TRBD1 (6 bases). Trimming left V 1 base short and J 4 bases short, with 13 bases between. Germline V gene lookup returns CDR1 MGHDK and CDR2 SYGVNS. The CDR3 is 15 residues long. The chain's CDR3 is CASSEWVQGSYGYTF. The CDR3 DNA sequence: TGTGCCAGCAGTGAATGGGTACAGGGTAGCTATGGCTACACCTTC.

J is TRBJ2-7 and V is TRBV6-5; 8 bases agree with TRBD2. The CDR3 runs to 15 residues. Germline CDR1 MNHEY, CDR2 SVGAGI. The ends lost 2 bases at V and 8 bases at J; junction bases unmatched: 11. CDR3 sequence reads: CASSYTVRGGAKQYF. Here the CDR3 DNA reads TGTGCCAGCAGTTACACGGTTCGGGGGGGAGCAAAGCAGTACTTC.

The chain couples TRBV11-2 to TRBJ1-4, with D unclear. The germline V gene has CDR1 SGHAT and CDR2 FQNNGV. The CDR3 contains 14 residues. V was cut by 2 bases and J by 4 bases, with 8 bases left in between. CDR3 residues: CASSLTARNEKLFF. The DNA for the CDR3 is TGTGCCAGCAGCTTAACGGCCCGTAATGAAAAACTGTTTTTT.

The chain joins TRBV2 to TRBJ2-6, with D perhaps matching TRBD2 (5 bases). Looked up from germline, CDR1 is SNHLY and CDR2 is FYNNEI. CDR3 length: 14 amino acids. V lost 4 bases and J lost 2, with 6 bases in between. CDR3: CASSAGTGANVLTF. The CDR3 coding sequence is TGTGCCAGCAGTGCCGGGACTGGGGCCAACGTCCTGACTTTC. The whole variable domain, filled in from reference TRBV2 and TRBJ2-6, reads EPEVTQTPSHQVTQMGQEVILRCVPISNHLYFYWYRQILGQKVEFLVSFYNNEISEKSEIFDDQFSVERPDGSNFTLKIRSTKLEDSAMYFCASSAGTGANVLTFGAGSRLTVL.

This clone was counted only a few times. V is TRBV7-9 and J is TRBJ1-2; perhaps TRBD1 as D (5 bases). V lost 5 bases and J lost 7, with 20 bases in between. CDR3 length: 15 residues. CDR1 is SEHNR and CDR2 is FQNEAQ in the germline V gene (reference sequence). In DNA, the CDR3 is TGTGCCAGCAGCGAAAATGGACTGGGACTACGTGGCTACACCTTC. This gives the protein CASSENGLGLRGYTF.

This clone has only a few counts. The chain is built from TRBV30 and TRBJ2-7; the match to TRBD1 covers 8 bases. V shed 5 bases and J 7 bases; nucleotides not matched to a gene: 13. Germline loops: CDR1 GTSNPN, CDR2 SVGIG (reference sequence). The CDR3 length is 14 residues. The CDR3: CAWALQGVWWEQYF. In nucleotides, the CDR3 is TGTGCCTGGGCCCTACAGGGGGTCTGGTGGGAGCAGTACTTC.

This clone was observed a few times. The gene calls are TRBV7-2 and TRBJ2-7; D unclear. The CDR3 has 12 residues. Germline assignment: CDR1 SGHTA and CDR2 FQGNSA. V shed 1 base and J shed 12 bases, with 13 bases lying between them. The CDR3 loop is CASSLGVGSRYF. The CDR3 DNA reads as TGTGCCAGCAGCTTAGGAGTTGGGTCTCGGTACTTC. The full variable domain, its missing parts supplied by reference TRBV7-2 and TRBJ2-7, is GAGVSQSPSNKVTEKGKDVELRCDPISGHTALYWYRQSLGQGLEFLIYFQGNSAPDKSGLPSDRFSAERTGGSVSTLTIQRTQQEDSAVYLCASSLGVGSRYFGPGTRLTVT.

A few counts support this clone. The rearrangement uses TRBV10-3 and TRBJ2-1; 7 nucleotides line up with TRBD2. Germline V gives CDR1 ENHRY, CDR2 SYGVKD. V shed 3 bases and J 5 bases; nucleotides not matched to a gene: 7. The CDR3 is 15 amino acids. The CDR3 here is CAISDISGLHNEQFF. CDR3 sequence (DNA): TGTGCCATCAGTGATATTAGCGGGTTGCACAATGAGCAGTTCTTC.

This clone was recorded a few times. At one end, the junction sequence differs from germline, possibly due to a read error. The gene calls are TRBV7-9 and TRBJ1-3, with 7 bases identical to TRBD1. Per the germline V gene, CDR1 is SEHNR and CDR2 is FQNEAQ (reference sequence). This CDR3 is built from 12 residues. CDR3 region: CASSRDGTAERF. In DNA, the CDR3 is TGTGCCAGCAGTCGTGATGGGACAGCCGAACGTTTT. Looking up the rest from reference TRBV7-9 and TRBJ1-3 gives the full variable domain: DTGVSQNPRHKITKRGQNVTFRCDPISEHNRLYWYRQTLGQGPEFLTYFQNEAQLEKSRLLSDRFSAERPKGSFSTLEIQRTEQGDSAMYLCASSRDGTAERFGEGSWLTVV.

The rearrangement uses TRBV7-9 and TRBJ2-2; the D gene is possibly TRBD2 (6 bases). Trimming took off 5 bases at V and 1 base at J, with 11 bases between the two ends. Germline V gene sequence: CDR1 SEHNR, CDR2 FQNEAQ (reference sequence). The CDR3 has 15 residues. In DNA form, the CDR3 reads TGTGCCAGCAGCCGCGGGACGGAGAACACCGGGGAGCTGTTTTTT. Protein sequence: CASSRGTENTGELFF.

This clone was picked up a small number of times. This chain uses TRBV5-6 with TRBJ2-3; maybe TRBD2 (7 bases). In germline, CDR1 is SGHDT, CDR2 YYEEEE. V was cut by 4 bases and J by 6 bases, with 27 bases left in between. The CDR3 covers 18 residues. The DNA of the CDR3 is TGTGCCAGCAGCCCACCTAGGTTAACGGGGGGCCCCCGGGATACGCAGTATTTT. Translating gives CASSPPRLTGGPRDTQYF.

The chain uses TRBV7-9 and TRBJ1-3; D is uncertain. The V end lost 4 bases, the J end lost 0 bases, and 10 bases lay between the germline ends. Germline V gives CDR1 SEHNR, CDR2 FQNEAQ (reference sequence). CDR3 size: 15 residues. CDR3 amino acids: CASSSDWNSGNTIYF. CDR3 nucleotides: TGTGCCAGCAGCTCGGACTGGAACTCTGGAAACACCATATATTTT.

This clone appeared a few times. The chain uses TRBV4-1 and TRBJ2-5, with 8 bases aligning to TRBD1. The CDR3 length is 16 residues. CDR1 and CDR2 (germline): MGHRA, YSYEKL. V trimming: 6 bases; J trimming: 2 bases; junction bases outside the gene matches: 11. The CDR3 loop is CASSALGRDRQETQYF. The CDR3 DNA sequence: TGCGCCAGCAGTGCCCTAGGCCGGGACAGGCAAGAGACCCAGTACTTC.

This clone was recorded a few times. This chain uses TRBV7-2 with TRBJ2-5, with 8 nucleotides matching TRBD1. Germline V gene sequence: CDR1 SGHTA, CDR2 FQGNSA. V was clipped by 5 bases and J by 5 bases; unmatched bases: 7. The CDR3 consists of 14 residues. CDR3 loop: CASSIDRGWETQYF. The CDR3 DNA reads as TGTGCCAGCAGCATCGACAGGGGATGGGAGACCCAGTACTTC.

The rearrangement joins TRBV2 to TRBJ1-2; a weak D match, TRBD1 (6 bases). The V end lost 7 bases, the J end lost 8 bases, and 14 bases lay between the germline ends. CDR1 and CDR2 (germline): SNHLY, FYNNEI. The CDR3 has 12 amino acids. Here the CDR3 reads CASTTGRGGYTF. The CDR3 DNA reads as TGTGCCAGCACCACAGGGCGCGGGGGCTACACCTTC.